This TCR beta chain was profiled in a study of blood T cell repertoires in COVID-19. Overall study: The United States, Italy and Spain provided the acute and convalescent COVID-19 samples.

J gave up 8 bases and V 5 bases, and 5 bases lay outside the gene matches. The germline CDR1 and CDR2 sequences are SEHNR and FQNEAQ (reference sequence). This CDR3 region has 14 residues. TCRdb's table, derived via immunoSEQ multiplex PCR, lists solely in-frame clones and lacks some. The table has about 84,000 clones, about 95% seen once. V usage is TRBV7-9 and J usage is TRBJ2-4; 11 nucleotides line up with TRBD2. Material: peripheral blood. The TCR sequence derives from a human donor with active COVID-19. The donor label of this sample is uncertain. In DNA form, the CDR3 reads TGTGCCAGCAGCGGACTAGCGGGCCCAGACATTCAGTACTTC. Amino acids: CASSGLAGPDIQYF.